This T cell receptor beta chain was sequenced for a study of preoperative IRX-2 immunotherapy in early breast cancer. Treatment noted: preoperative locoregional IRX-2 cytokine immunotherapy. V lost 4 bases to trimming and J lost 0 bases, with 8 bases between them. The CDR3 consists of 15 residues. Germline V gene data show CDR1 as SGHRS and CDR2 as YFSETQ. Generated by immunoSEQ multiplex PCR, the TCRdb table keeps only in-frame clones and is missing some. Of about 98,000 clones in the sample, roughly 89% were seen once. Sequencing was performed on tumor tissue, taken after IRX-2 immunotherapy. This chain links TRBV5-1 with TRBJ2-6, with D unresolved. The receptor was isolated from a human donor with breast cancer. CDR3 coding DNA: TGCGCCAGCAGCACGGACGGCTCTGGGGCCAACGTCCTGACTTTC. It is translated as CASSTDGSGANVLTF.